The 7 T cell receptor beta chains below come from one sample, sequenced in a study of T cells in tuberculosis. Method: immunoSEQ multiplex PCR; TCRdb's copy keeps in-frame clones and lacks some. This sample has about 36,000 clones, with 93% found just once. The sample taken for sequencing was PBMCs. The receptors stem from a donor aged 10-29 years with latent tuberculosis or without tuberculosis infection.

This chain uses TRBV27 with TRBJ2-2, with D possibly being TRBD1 (6 bases). Germline V gene lookup returns CDR1 MNHEY and CDR2 SMNVEV (reference sequence). Trimming took 6 bases from V and 0 from J, leaving 23 bases between them. The CDR3 has 19 amino acids. The CDR3 protein is CASSRQDRKRNTNTGELFF. In DNA, the CDR3 is TGTGCCAGCAGCAGACAGGACAGAAAAAGAAATACGAACACCGGGGAGCTGTTTTTT.

The chain is built from TRBV27 and TRBJ2-7, with D possibly being TRBD1 (6 bases). The CDR3 contains 13 residues. The V end was cut by 7 bases, the J end by 0 bases, with 10 bases between. Germline V gives CDR1 MNHEY, CDR2 SMNVEV (reference sequence). The CDR3 coding sequence is TGTGCCAGCACAGGGGAGCGCTCCTACGAGCAGTACTTC. Translated, it gives CASTGERSYEQYF.

The rearrangement links TRBV6-1 to TRBJ1-3, with no clear D. Between the trimmed V and J ends, which lost 6 bases and 4 bases, there was a span of 10 bases. The CDR3 totals 13 residues. Germline V lookup: CDR1 MNHNS, CDR2 SASEGT. CDR3 sequence reads: CASRSSSGNTIYF. DNA for the CDR3: TGTGCCAGCAGATCTTCGTCCGGAAACACCATATATTTT.

This chain uses TRBV4-1 with TRBJ1-6; D may be TRBD1 (6 bases). Trimming removed 3 bases at V and 9 bases at J, with 21 bases between. The V gene's germline CDR1 is MGHRA and CDR2 YSYEKL. The CDR3 runs to 17 residues. The chain's CDR3 is CASSHLVVGGDRSPLHF. The DNA for the CDR3 is TGCGCCAGCAGCCATTTGGTGGTAGGGGGGGATCGTTCACCCCTCCACTTT.

The chain uses TRBV6-5 and TRBJ1-2; the D is unclear. Germline V gene lookup returns CDR1 MNHEY and CDR2 SVGAGI. The CDR3 runs to 14 residues. Trimming took off 0 bases at V and 4 bases at J, with 9 bases between the two ends. In nucleotides, the CDR3 is TGTGCCAGCAGTTACTCGCCACAGACCTATGGCTACACCTTC. It codes for CASSYSPQTYGYTF.

V is TRBV9 and J is TRBJ1-3; weak D call: TRBD1 (6 bases). This CDR3 comprises 19 residues. Germline V gene sequence: CDR1 SGDLS, CDR2 YYNGEE. Trimming pared 3 bases from V and 0 bases from J, leaving 22 bases between. The CDR3 DNA is TGTGCCAGCAGCGCACCTAGGCGAGGGACACTCTTCTCTGGAAACACCATATATTTT. Protein product: CASSAPRRGTLFSGNTIYF.

The chain joins TRBV9 to TRBJ1-2; no definite D call. V shed 4 bases and J shed 4 bases, with 17 bases lying between them. Germline V gives CDR1 SGDLS, CDR2 YYNGEE. The CDR3 runs to 15 residues. DNA of the CDR3: TGTGCCAGCAGCCAATCACCCGCCGGACTCTATGGCTACACCTTC. Protein: CASSQSPAGLYGYTF.